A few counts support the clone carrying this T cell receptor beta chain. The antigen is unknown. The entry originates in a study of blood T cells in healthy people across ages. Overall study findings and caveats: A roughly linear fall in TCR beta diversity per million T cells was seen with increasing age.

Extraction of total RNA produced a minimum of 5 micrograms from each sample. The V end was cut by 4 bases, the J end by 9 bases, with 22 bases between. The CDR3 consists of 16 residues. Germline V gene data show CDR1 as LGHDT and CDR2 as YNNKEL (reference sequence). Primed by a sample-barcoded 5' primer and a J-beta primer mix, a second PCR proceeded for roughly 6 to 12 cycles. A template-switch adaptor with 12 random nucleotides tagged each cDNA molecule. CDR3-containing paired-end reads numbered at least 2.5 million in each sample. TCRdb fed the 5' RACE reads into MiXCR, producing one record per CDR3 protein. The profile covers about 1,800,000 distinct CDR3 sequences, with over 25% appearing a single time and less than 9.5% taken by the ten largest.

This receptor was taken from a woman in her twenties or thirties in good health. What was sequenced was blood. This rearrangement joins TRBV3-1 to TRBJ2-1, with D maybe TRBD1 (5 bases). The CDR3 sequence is CASSLRTLTSESEQFF. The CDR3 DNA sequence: TGTGCCAGCAGCCTCCGGACACTAACCTCGGAGAGTGAGCAGTTCTTC.